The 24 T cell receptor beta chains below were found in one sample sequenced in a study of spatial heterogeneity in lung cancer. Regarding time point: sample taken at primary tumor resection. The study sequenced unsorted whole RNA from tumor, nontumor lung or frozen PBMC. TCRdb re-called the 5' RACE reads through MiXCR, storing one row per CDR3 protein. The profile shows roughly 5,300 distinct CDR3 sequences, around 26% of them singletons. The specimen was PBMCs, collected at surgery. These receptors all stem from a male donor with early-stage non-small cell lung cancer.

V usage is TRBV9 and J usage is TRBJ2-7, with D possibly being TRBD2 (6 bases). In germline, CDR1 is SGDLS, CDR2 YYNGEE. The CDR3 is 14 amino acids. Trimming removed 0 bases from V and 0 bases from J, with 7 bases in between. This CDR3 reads CASSVGTNSYEQYF. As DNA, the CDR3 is TGTGCCAGCAGCGTAGGGACTAACTCCTACGAGCAGTACTTC.

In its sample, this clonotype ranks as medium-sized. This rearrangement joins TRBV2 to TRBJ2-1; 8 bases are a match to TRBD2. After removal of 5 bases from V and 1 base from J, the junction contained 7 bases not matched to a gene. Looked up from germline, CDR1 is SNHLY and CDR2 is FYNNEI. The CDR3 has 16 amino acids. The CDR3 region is CASSPGGGRSYNEQFF. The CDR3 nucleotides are TGTGCCAGCAGTCCTGGGGGCGGGAGGTCCTACAATGAGCAGTTCTTC.

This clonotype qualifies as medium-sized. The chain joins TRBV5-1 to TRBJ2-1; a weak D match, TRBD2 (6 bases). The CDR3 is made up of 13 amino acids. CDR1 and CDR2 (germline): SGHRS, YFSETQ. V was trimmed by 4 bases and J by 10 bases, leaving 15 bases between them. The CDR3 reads CASSPAMGREQFF. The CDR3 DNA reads TGCGCCAGCAGCCCGGCGATGGGGAGGGAGCAGTTCTTC. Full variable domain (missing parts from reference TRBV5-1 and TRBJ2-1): KAGVTQTPRYLIKTRGQQVTLSCSPISGHRSVSWYQQTPGQGLQFLFEYFSETQRNKGNFPGRFSGRQFSNSRSEMNVSTLELGDSALYLCASSPAMGREQFFGPGTRLTVL.

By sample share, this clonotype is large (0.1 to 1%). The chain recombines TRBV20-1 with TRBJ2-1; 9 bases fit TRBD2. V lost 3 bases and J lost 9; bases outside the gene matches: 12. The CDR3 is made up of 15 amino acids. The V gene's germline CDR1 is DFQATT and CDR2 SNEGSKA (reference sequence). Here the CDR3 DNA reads TGCAGTGCTAGGGGATTGGCGCGGGAGGGCGGTGAGCAGTTCTTC. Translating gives CSARGLAREGGEQFF.

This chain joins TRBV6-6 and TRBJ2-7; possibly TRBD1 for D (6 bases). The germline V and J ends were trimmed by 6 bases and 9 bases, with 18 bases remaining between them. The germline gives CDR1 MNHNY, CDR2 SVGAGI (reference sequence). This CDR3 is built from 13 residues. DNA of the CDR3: TGTGCCAGCAGACCCCTTGTGGACAGCAGGCAGTACTTC. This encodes CASRPLVDSRQYF.

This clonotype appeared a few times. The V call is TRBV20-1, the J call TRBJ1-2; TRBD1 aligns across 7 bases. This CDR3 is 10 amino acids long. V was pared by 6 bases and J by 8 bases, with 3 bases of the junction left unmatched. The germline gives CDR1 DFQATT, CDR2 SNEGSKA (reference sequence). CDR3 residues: CSATGNGYTF. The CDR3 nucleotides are TGCAGTGCGACAGGGAACGGCTACACCTTC.

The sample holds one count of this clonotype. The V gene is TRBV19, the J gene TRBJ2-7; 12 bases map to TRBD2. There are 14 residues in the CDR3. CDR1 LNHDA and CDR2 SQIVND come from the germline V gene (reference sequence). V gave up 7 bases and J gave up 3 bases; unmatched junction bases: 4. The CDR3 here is CASKRTSGVYEQYF. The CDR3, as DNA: TGTGCCAGTAAAAGGACTAGCGGGGTCTACGAGCAGTACTTC.

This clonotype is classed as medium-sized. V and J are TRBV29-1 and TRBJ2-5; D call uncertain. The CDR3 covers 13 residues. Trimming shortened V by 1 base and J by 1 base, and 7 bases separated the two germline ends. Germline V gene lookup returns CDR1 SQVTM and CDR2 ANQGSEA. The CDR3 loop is CSVEGGFQETQYF. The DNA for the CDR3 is TGCAGCGTTGAAGGGGGATTCCAAGAGACCCAGTACTTC.

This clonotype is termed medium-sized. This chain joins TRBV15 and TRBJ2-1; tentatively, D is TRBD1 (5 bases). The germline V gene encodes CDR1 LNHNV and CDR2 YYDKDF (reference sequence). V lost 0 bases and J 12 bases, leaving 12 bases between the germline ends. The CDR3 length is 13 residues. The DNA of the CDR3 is TGTGCCACCAGCAGAGAAAAGGGGAAGGGGCAGTTCTTC. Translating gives CATSREKGKGQFF.

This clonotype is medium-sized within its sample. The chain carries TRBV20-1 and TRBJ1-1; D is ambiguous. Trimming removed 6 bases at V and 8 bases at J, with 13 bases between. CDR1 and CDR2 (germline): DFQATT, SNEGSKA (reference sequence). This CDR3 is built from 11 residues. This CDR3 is CSARPGQEAFF. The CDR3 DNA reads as TGCAGTGCGAGACCAGGTCAGGAAGCTTTCTTT.

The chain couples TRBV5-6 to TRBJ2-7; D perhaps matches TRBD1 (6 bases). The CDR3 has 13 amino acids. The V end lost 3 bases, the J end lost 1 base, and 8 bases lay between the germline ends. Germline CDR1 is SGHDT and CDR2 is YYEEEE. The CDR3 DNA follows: TGTGCCAGCAGCTATGGACAGTCCTACGAGCAGTACTTC. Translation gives CASSYGQSYEQYF.

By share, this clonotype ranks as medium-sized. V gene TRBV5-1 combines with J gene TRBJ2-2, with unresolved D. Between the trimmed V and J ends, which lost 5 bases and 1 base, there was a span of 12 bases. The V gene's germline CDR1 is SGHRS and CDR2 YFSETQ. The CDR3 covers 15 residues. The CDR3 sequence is CASSSATQNTGELFF. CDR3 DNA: TGCGCCAGCAGTTCCGCGACTCAGAACACCGGGGAGCTGTTTTTT.

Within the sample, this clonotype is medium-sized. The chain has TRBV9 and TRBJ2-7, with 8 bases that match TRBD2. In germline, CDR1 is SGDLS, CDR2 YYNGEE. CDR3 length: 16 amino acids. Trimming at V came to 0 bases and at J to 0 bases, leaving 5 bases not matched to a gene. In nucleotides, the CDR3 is TGTGCCAGCAGCGTAGCCCCCAGCGGGAGCTCCTACGAGCAGTACTTC. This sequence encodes CASSVAPSGSSYEQYF.

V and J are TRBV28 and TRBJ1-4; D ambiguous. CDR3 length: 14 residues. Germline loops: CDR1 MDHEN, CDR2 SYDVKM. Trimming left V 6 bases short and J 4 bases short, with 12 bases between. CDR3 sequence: CASSLSVHNEKLFF. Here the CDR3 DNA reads TGTGCCAGCAGCCTGTCAGTACATAATGAAAAACTGTTTTTT.

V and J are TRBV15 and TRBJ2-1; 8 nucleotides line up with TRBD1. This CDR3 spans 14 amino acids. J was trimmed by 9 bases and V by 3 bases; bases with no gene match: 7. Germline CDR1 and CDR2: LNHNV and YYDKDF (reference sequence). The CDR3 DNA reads TGTGCCACCAGCAGGGGACAGGACACGCCTGAGCAGTTCTTC. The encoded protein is CATSRGQDTPEQFF.

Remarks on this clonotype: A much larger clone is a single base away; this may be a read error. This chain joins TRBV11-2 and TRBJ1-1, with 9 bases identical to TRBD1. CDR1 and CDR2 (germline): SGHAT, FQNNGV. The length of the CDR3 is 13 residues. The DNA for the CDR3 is TGTGTCAGCAGCCGGACAGGGGCGGGGGAAGCTTTCTTT. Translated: CVSSRTGAGEAFF.

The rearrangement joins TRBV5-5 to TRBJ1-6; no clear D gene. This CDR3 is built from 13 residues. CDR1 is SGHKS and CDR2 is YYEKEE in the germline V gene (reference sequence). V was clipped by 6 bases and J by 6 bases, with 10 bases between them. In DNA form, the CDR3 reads TGTGCCAGCACCTGGGATCTTAATTCACCCCTCCACTTT. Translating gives CASTWDLNSPLHF.

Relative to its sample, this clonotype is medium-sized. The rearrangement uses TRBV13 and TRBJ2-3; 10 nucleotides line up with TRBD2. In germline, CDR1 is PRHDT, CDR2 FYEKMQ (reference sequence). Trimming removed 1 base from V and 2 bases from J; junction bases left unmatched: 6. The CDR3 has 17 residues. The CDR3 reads CASSLAASGGITDTQYF. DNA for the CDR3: TGTGCCAGCAGCTTAGCCGCTAGCGGGGGAATCACAGATACGCAGTATTTT.

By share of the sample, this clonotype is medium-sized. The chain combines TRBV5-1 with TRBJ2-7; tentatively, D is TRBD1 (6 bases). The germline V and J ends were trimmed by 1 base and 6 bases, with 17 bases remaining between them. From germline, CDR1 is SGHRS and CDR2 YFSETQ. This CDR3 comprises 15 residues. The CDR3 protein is CASSLLQGSSSEQYF. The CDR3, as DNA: TGCGCCAGCAGCTTGCTCCAGGGGAGTTCTTCCGAGCAGTACTTC.

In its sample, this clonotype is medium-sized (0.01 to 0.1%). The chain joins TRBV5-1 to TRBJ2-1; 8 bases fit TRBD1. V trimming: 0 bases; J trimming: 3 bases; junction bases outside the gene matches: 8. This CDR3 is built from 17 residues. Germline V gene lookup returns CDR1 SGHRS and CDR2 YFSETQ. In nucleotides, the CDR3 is TGCGCCAGCAGCTTGGCAGGGGCAGGGGGCCTCTACAATGAGCAGTTCTTC. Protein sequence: CASSLAGAGGLYNEQFF.

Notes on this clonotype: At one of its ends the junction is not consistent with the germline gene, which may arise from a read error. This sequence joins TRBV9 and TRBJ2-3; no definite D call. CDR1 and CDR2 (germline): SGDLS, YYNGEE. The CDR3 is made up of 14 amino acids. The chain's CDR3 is CASSATRGVDTQCF. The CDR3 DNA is TGTGCCAGCAGCGCGACCCGCGGCGTGGATACGCAGTGTTTT.

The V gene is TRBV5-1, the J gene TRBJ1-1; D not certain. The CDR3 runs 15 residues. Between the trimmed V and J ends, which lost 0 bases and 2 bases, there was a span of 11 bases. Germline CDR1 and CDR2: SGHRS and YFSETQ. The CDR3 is CASSLDFGGNTEAFF. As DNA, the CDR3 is TGCGCCAGCAGCTTGGACTTTGGCGGAAACACTGAAGCTTTCTTT.

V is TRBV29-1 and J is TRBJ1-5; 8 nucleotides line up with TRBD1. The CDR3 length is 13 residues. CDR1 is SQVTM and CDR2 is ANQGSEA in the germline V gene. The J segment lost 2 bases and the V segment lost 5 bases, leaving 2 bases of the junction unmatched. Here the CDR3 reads CSVKGQGNQPQHF. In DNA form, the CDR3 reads TGCAGCGTTAAGGGACAGGGCAATCAGCCCCAGCATTTT.

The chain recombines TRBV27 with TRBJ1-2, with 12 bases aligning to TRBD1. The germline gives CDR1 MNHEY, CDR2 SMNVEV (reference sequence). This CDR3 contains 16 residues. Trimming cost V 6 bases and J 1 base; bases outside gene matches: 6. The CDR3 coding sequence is TGTGCCAGCAGCCGGGACAGGGGGCTGAGTAACTATGGCTACACCTTC. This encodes CASSRDRGLSNYGYTF.